These 9 T cell receptor beta chains came from one sample sequenced in a study of blood T cells in healthy people across ages. Combining a sample-barcoded 5' primer with a J-beta primer mix, a second PCR ran for about 6 to 12 cycles. In TCRdb, the 5' RACE reads were re-called with MiXCR into one record per CDR3 protein. The sample has 780,000 or so distinct CDR3 sequences; roughly three fifths are singletons. Sequenced material: blood. These receptors all come from a man in his forties in good health.

The chain carries TRBV11-1 and TRBJ2-7; perhaps TRBD2 as D (6 bases). The J call may be in error: the DNA end matches TRBJ2-5 better. Per germline, CDR1 SGHAT and CDR2 FQDESV (reference sequence). The CDR3 is made up of 11 amino acids. CDR3 loop: CASNAGKTQYF. The DNA for the CDR3 is TGTGCCAGCAATGCGGGAAAGACCCAGTACTTC.

The chain links TRBV20-1 to TRBJ1-4; no definite D call. Trimming took off 0 bases at V and 7 bases at J, with 12 bases between the two ends. The germline CDR1 and CDR2 sequences are DFQATT and SNEGSKA (reference sequence). The CDR3 contains 14 residues. This CDR3 is CSARDEDTSEKLFF. The CDR3 DNA reads as TGCAGTGCTAGAGATGAGGATACCTCTGAAAAACTGTTTTTT.

This clonotype was observed once. One end of the junction varies from germline; a read error may be responsible. The rearrangement links TRBV24-1 to TRBJ2-3, with 9 nucleotides matching TRBD2. This CDR3 comprises 17 residues. The germline CDR1 and CDR2 sequences are KGHDR and SFDVKD. This chain's CDR3 is CATSDPVAGVGTGTQYF. The CDR3 DNA is TGTGCCACCAGTGACCCTGTAGCGGGAGTTGGAACAGGTACGCAGTATTTT.

The chain carries TRBV11-3 and TRBJ2-7, with a tentative D call TRBD1 (5 bases). The CDR3 consists of 13 residues. The germline V and J ends were trimmed by 3 bases and 3 bases, with 9 bases remaining between them. Germline CDR1 and CDR2: SGHNT and YENEEA. DNA of the CDR3: TGTGCCAGCAGCTTCGCGACAGACTACGAGCAGTACTTC. Amino acids: CASSFATDYEQYF.

V gene TRBV7-2 combines with J gene TRBJ2-1; D gene ambiguous. V lost 5 bases, J lost 8 bases, and 10 bases lay in between. Germline values: CDR1 SGHTA, CDR2 FQGNSA. The CDR3 has 12 residues. The CDR3: CASSHRLDEQFF. DNA for the CDR3: TGTGCCAGCAGCCACCGATTGGATGAGCAGTTCTTC.

A single count supports this clonotype. The genes are TRBV7-2 and TRBJ1-3; D remains unclear. V was clipped by 1 base and J by 0 bases, with 7 bases between them. The CDR3 covers 15 residues. Germline V gives CDR1 SGHTA, CDR2 FQGNSA. The CDR3 region is CASSLETGSGNTIYF. In nucleotides, the CDR3 is TGTGCCAGCAGCTTAGAAACCGGCTCTGGAAACACCATATATTTT.

The V and J genes are TRBV29-1 and TRBJ2-7, with TRBD2 identical over 12 bases. V shed 3 bases and J 3 bases; nucleotides not matched to a gene: 6. Germline CDR1 reads SQVTM; CDR2 reads ANQGSEA. The CDR3 totals 15 residues. The CDR3 loop is CSVDVTSGSIYEQYF. In DNA, the CDR3 is TGCAGCGTTGATGTGACTAGCGGGAGTATCTACGAGCAGTACTTC.

The CDR3 DNA reads TGCAGCGCCCGCTTAAGCTCCTACGAGCAGTACTTC. Translating it yields CSARLSSYEQYF. The rearrangement joins TRBV29-1 to TRBJ2-7; D is unclear. Deletions cut 7 bases from V and 0 bases from J, with 10 bases between. There are 12 residues in the CDR3. Germline CDR1 is SQVTM and CDR2 is ANQGSEA.

The rearrangement joins TRBV28 to TRBJ1-1; D remains ambiguous. The V and J ends lost 5 bases and 3 bases respectively, with 4 bases between them. The CDR3 spans 11 residues. The germline V gene encodes CDR1 MDHEN and CDR2 SYDVKM. The CDR3 reads CASSAYTEAFF. CDR3 DNA: TGTGCCAGCAGTGCGTACACTGAAGCTTTCTTT.